This TCR beta chain was captured in a study of cytomegalovirus exposure and HLA in healthy donors. The method was immunoSEQ multiplex PCR; TCRdb's version includes in-frame clones alone and lacks a portion of them. Found here are 120,000 to 150,000 clones, around nine tenths of them singletons; the top ten hold approximately 8%. A remark on this clone: Its antigen is not identified.

Study-wide findings and caveats: Reported performance of the classifier showed diagnosis of cytomegalovirus status with high specificity and sensitivity.

CDR3 length equals 15 residues. The germline V gene encodes CDR1 SGHTA and CDR2 FQGTGA. Trimming cost V 0 bases and J 6 bases; bases outside gene matches: 1. The rearrangement links TRBV7-3 to TRBJ2-1; 11 bases are a match to TRBD2. This TCR was recovered from a woman younger than 35 in good health and CMV-seropositive. Sample: PBMCs. The CDR3 region is CASSLTSGRANEQFF. For the CDR3, the DNA is TGTGCCAGCAGCTTAACTAGCGGGAGGGCCAATGAGCAGTTCTTC.